This TCR beta chain emerged from a study of T cells expressing NK-cell markers. The length of the CDR3 is 16 residues. Germline-derived CDR1 and CDR2 are SGDLS and YYNGEE. From its re-call of the 5' RACE reads, TCRdb lists each CDR3 protein once, without DNA. This sample's clone table lists about 460,000 distinct CDR3 sequences. Study observations and caveats: In a few donors, these clonotypes also led the CD3+CD56-NKG2C+ fraction. Of the CD8+ T cells in six donors, roughly 1.0-7.0% belonged to dominant NKG2C+ clonotypes.

Notes on this clonotype: Its antigen remains unidentified.

The source material was blood T cells: a sorted CD56 or NKG2C T cell subset, CD4+ or CD8+ T cells, or bulk PBMC T cells (not recorded which). The sequence was collected from a woman aged 45-59 years in good health. The chain combines TRBV9 with TRBJ2-1; TCRdb returns TRBD2, unconfirmable since there is no DNA. CDR3 loop: CASSVGVAGGPWEQFF.